This TCR beta chain was sequenced in a study of PD-1 and CTLA-4 blockade in melanoma. Data came from immunoSEQ multiplex PCR; TCRdb stores just in-frame clones and leaves some out. Here the sample spans over 25,000 clones, 70% to 90% being singletons. The CDR3 runs to 14 residues. V lost 0 bases and J lost 5, with 11 bases in between. Germline V lookup: CDR1 SGHTS, CDR2 YDEGEE. Sample: CD8+ T cells from peripheral blood, taken before anti-PD-1 treatment. V usage is TRBV5-8 and J usage is TRBJ2-5; maybe TRBD1 (6 bases). The clonotype was recovered from a human donor with melanoma. CDR3 region: CASSLEQGAETQYF. The CDR3 DNA is TGTGCCAGCAGCTTGGAACAGGGCGCGGAGACCCAGTACTTC.